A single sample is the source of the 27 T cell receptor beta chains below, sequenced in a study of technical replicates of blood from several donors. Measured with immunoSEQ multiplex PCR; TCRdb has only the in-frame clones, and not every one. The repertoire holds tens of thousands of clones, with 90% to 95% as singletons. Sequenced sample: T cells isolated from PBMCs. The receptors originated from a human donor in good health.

The CDR3 is CASSLSLQGNTEAFF. CDR3 bases: TGTGCCAGTAGTCTATCGTTACAGGGGAACACTGAAGCTTTCTTT. The chain carries TRBV19 and TRBJ1-1, with D possibly matching TRBD1 (6 bases). The germline V and J ends were trimmed by 5 bases and 1 base, with 14 bases remaining between them. There are 15 residues in the CDR3. Germline lookup yields CDR1 LNHDA and CDR2 SQIVND (reference sequence).

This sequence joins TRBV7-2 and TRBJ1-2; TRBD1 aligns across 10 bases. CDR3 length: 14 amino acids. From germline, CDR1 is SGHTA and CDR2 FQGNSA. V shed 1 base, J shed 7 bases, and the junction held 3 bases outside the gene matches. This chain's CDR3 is CASSLERTGGGYTF. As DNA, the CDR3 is TGTGCCAGCAGCTTAGAGAGGACAGGGGGTGGCTACACCTTC.

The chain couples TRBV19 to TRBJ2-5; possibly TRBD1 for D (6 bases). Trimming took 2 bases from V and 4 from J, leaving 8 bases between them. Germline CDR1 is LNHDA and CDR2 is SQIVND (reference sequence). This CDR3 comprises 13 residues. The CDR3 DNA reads TGTGCCAGTAGTATAATAGGGGGAGAGACCCAGTACTTC. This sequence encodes CASSIIGGETQYF.

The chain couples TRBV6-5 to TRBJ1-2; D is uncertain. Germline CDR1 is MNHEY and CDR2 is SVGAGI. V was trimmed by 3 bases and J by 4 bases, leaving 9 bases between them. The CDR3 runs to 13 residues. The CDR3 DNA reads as TGTGCCAGCAGTTATACTCCGTCCTATGGCTACACCTTC. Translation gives CASSYTPSYGYTF.

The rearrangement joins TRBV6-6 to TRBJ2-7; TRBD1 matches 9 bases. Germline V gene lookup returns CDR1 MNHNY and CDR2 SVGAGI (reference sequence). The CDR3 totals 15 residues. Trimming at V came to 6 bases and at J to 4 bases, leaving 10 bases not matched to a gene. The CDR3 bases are TGTGCCAGCAGCAACCAAGGACAGGGGCAATACGAGCAGTACTTC. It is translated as CASSNQGQGQYEQYF.

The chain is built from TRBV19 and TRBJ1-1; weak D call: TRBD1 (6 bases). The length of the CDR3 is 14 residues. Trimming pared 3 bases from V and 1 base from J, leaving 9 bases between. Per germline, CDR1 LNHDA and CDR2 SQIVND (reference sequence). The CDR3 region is CASSIARGNTEAFF. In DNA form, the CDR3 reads TGTGCCAGTAGTATTGCCAGGGGGAACACTGAAGCTTTCTTT.

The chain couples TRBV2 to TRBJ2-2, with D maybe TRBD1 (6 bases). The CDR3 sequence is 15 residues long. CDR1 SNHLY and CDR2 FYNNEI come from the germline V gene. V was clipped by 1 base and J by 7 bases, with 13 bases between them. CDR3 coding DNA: TGTGCCAGCAGTGAAGTTTCAGGGGCCTACGGGGAGCTGTTTTTT. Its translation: CASSEVSGAYGELFF. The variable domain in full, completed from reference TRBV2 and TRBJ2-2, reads EPEVTQTPSHQVTQMGQEVILRCVPISNHLYFYWYRQILGQKVEFLVSFYNNEISEKSEIFDDQFSVERPDGSNFTLKIRSTKLEDSAMYFCASSEVSGAYGELFFGEGSRLTVL.

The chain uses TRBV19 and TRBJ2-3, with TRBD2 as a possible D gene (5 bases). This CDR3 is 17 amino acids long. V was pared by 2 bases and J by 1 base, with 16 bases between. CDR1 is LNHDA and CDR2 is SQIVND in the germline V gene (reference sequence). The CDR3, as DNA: TGTGCCAGTAGTATAAGGACTTCGGGCGACGGCACAGATACGCAGTATTTT. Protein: CASSIRTSGDGTDTQYF.

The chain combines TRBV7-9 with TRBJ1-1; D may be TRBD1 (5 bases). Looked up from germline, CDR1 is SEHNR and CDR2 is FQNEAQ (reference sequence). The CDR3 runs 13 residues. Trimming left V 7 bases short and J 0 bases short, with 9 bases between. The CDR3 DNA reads TGTGCCAGCAACAGGATCATGAACACTGAAGCTTTCTTT. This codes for CASNRIMNTEAFF. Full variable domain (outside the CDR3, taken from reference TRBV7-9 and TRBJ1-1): DTGVSQNPRHKITKRGQNVTFRCDPISEHNRLYWYRQTLGQGPEFLTYFQNEAQLEKSRLLSDRFSAERPKGSFSTLEIQRTEQGDSAMYLCASNRIMNTEAFFGQGTRLTVV.

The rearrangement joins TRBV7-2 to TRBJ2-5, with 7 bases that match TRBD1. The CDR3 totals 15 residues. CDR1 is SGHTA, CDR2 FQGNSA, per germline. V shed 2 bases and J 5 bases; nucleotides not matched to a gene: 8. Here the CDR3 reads CASSLIEGAMETQYF. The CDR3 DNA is TGTGCCAGCAGCTTAATTGAGGGGGCAATGGAGACCCAGTACTTC.

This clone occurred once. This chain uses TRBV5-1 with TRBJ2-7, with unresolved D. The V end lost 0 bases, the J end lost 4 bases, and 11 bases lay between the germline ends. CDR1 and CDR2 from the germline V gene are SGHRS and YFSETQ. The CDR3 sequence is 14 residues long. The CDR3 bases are TGCGCCAGCAGCTTGGGGGCTGACAAGTACGAGCAGTACTTC. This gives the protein CASSLGADKYEQYF.

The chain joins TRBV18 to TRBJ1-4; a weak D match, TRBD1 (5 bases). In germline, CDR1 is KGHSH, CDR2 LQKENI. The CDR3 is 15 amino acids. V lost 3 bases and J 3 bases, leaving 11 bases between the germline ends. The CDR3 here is CASSPGREANEKLFF. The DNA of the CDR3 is TGTGCCAGCTCACCGGGGCGGGAGGCTAATGAAAAACTGTTTTTT.

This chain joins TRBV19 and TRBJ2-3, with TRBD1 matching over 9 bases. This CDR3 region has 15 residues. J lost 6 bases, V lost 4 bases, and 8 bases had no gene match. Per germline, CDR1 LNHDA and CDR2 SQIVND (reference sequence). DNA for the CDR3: TGTGCCAGTAGTACACTACAGGGGGCCAAGGATACGCAGTATTTT. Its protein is CASSTLQGAKDTQYF. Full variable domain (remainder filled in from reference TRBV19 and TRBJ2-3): DGGITQSPKYLFRKEGQNVTLSCEQNLNHDAMYWYRQDPGQGLRLIYYSQIVNDFQKGDIAEGYSVSREKKESFPLTVTSAQKNPTAFYLCASSTLQGAKDTQYFGPGTRLTVL.

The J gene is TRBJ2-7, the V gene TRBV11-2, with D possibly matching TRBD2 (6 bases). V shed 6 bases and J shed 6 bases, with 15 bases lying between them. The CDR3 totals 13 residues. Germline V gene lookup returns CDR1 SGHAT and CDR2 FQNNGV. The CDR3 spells CASSLSGAVEQYF. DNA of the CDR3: TGTGCCAGCAGTTTATCGGGAGCTGTCGAGCAGTACTTC. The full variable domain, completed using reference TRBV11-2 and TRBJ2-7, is EAGVAQSPRYKIIEKRQSVAFWCNPISGHATLYWYQQILGQGPKLLIQFQNNGVVDDSQLPKDRFSAERLKGVDSTLKIQPAKLEDSAVYLCASSLSGAVEQYFGPGTRLTVT.

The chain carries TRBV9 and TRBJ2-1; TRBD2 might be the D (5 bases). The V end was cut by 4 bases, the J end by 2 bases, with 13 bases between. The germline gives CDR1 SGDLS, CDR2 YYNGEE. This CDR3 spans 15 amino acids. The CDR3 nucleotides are TGTGCCAGCAGCCCCCGGGGAGTACCCTACAATGAGCAGTTCTTC. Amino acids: CASSPRGVPYNEQFF. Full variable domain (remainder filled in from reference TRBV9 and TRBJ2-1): DSGVTQTPKHLITATGQRVTLRCSPRSGDLSVYWYQQSLDQGLQFLIQYYNGEERAKGNILERFSAQQFPDLHSELNLSSLELGDSALYFCASSPRGVPYNEQFFGPGTRLTVL.

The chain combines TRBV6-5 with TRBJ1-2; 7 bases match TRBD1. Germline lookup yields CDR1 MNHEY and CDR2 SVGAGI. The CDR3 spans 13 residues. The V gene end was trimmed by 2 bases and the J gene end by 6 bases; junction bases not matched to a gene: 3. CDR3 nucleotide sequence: TGTGCCAGCAGTTACCACACAGGGGATGGCTACACCTTC. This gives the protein CASSYHTGDGYTF.

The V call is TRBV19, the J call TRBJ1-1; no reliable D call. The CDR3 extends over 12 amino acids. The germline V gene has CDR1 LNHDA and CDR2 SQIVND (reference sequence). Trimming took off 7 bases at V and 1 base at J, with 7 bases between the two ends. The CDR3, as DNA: TGTGCCAGTATGCTCGGGAACACTGAAGCTTTCTTT. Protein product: CASMLGNTEAFF.

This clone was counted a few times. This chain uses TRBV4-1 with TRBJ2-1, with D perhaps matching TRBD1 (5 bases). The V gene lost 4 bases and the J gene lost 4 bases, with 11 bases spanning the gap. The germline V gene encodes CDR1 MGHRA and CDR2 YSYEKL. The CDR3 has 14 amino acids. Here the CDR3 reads CASSRQSLYNEQFF. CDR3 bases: TGCGCCAGCAGCCGACAGAGCCTTTACAATGAGCAGTTCTTC.

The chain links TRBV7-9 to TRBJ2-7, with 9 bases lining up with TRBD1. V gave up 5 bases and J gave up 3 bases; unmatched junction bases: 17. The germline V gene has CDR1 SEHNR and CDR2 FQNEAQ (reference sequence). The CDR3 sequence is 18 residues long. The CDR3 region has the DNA TGTGCCAGCAGCCCCCAACCGGGACAGGGATTATGGGGCTACGAGCAGTACTTC. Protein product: CASSPQPGQGLWGYEQYF.

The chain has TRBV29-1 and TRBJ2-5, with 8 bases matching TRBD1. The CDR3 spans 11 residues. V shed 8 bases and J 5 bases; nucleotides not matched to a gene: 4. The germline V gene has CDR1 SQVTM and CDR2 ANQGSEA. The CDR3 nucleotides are TGCAGCATAAACAGGGGGGAGACCCAGTACTTC. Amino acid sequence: CSINRGETQYF.

The DNA of the CDR3 is TGTGCCAGCAGCTTATCAGGGATTAATGAAAAACTGTTTTTT. Translated: CASSLSGINEKLFF. This chain joins TRBV7-2 and TRBJ1-4, with D tentatively TRBD1 (5 bases). Germline values: CDR1 SGHTA, CDR2 FQGNSA. The V gene lost 2 bases and the J gene lost 4 bases, with 8 bases spanning the gap. The CDR3 runs 14 residues.

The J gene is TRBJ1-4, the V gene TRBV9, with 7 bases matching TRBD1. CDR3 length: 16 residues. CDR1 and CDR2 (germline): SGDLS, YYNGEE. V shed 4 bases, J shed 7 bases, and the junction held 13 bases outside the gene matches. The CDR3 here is CASSLNDREGTEKLFF. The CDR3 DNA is TGTGCCAGCAGCTTGAATGACAGGGAAGGGACTGAAAAACTGTTTTTT.

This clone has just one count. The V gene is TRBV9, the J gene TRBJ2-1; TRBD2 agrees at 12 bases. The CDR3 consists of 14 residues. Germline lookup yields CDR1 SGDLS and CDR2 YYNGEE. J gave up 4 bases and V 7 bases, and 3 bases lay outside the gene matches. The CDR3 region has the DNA TGTGCCAGCTCGACTAGCGGGAGTTACAATGAGCAGTTCTTC. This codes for CASSTSGSYNEQFF.

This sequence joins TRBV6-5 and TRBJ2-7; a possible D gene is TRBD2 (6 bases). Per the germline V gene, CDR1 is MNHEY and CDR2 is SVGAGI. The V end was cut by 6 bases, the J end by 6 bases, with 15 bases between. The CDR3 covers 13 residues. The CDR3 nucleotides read TGTGCCAGCAGCTGGGGACTGGGAGGCGAGCAGTACTTC. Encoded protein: CASSWGLGGEQYF.

The CDR3 DNA reads as TGTGCCAGCAGCGTAGGGGTGGCTAGCAAGGAGCAGTACTTC. This sequence encodes CASSVGVASKEQYF. V and J are TRBV9 and TRBJ2-7; D perhaps matches TRBD2 (5 bases). The germline V gene has CDR1 SGDLS and CDR2 YYNGEE. The CDR3 contains 14 residues. Trimming took off 0 bases at V and 7 bases at J, with 14 bases between the two ends. The full variable domain, rest sourced from reference TRBV9 and TRBJ2-7, is DSGVTQTPKHLITATGQRVTLRCSPRSGDLSVYWYQQSLDQGLQFLIQYYNGEERAKGNILERFSAQQFPDLHSELNLSSLELGDSALYFCASSVGVASKEQYFGPGTRLTVT.

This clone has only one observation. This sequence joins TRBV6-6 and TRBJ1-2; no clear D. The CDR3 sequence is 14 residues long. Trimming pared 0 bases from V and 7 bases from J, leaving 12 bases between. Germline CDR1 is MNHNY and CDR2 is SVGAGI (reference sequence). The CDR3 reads CASSYSGPDGGYTF. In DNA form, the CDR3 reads TGTGCCAGCAGTTACTCGGGCCCTGACGGTGGCTACACCTTC.

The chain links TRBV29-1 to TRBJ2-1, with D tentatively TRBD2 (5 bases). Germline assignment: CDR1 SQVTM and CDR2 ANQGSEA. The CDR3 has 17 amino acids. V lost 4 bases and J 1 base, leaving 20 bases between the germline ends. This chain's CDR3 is CSVVGVGERESYNEQFF. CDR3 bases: TGCAGCGTTGTCGGTGTCGGGGAGAGAGAGTCCTACAATGAGCAGTTCTTC.